The 16 T cell receptor beta chains given below trace back to one sample, sequenced in a study of monozygotic twins with inflammatory bowel disease. TCRdb reprocessed the 5' RACE reads and keeps a single row for each CDR3 protein, giving no DNA. The sample spans about 330,000 distinct CDR3 sequences; the ten largest clones claim roughly 2%. The sample consisted of blood. The receptor source for this set is a human donor with ulcerative colitis or Crohn's disease, or a healthy co-twin of an affected twin (not recorded which).

This chain joins TRBV27 and TRBJ1-1; TCRdb selects TRBD1, and the lack of DNA leaves this call unchecked. The V gene's germline CDR1 is MNHEY and CDR2 SMNVEV (reference sequence). The length of the CDR3 is 13 residues. CDR3 residues: CASSLSTGQSTFF.

This chain uses TRBV5-1 with TRBJ2-4; TCRdb's D call of TRBD2 is untestable without DNA. Germline V CDR1 and CDR2: SGHRS, YFSETQ. The CDR3 contains 16 residues. The CDR3 sequence is CASSLALGRTWNIQYF. Full variable domain (missing parts from reference TRBV5-1 and TRBJ2-4): KAGVTQTPRYLIKTRGQQVTLSCSPISGHRSVSWYQQTPGQGLQFLFEYFSETQRNKGNFPGRFSGRQFSNSRSEMNVSTLELGDSALYLCASSLALGRTWNIQYFGAGTRLSVL.

This rearrangement joins TRBV15 to TRBJ2-7; the D call of TRBD1 rests on TCRdb alone, since no DNA is present to check it. The CDR3 has 13 residues. Per the germline V gene, CDR1 is LNHNV and CDR2 is YYDKDF (reference sequence). The CDR3 reads CATSRGTGYEQYF.

This rearrangement joins TRBV20-1 to TRBJ2-7. This CDR3 is built from 14 residues. Germline CDR1 is DFQATT and CDR2 is SNEGSKA (reference sequence). CDR3 residues: CSASFGVFYYEQYF.

This clonotype is labeled medium-sized based on frequency. This chain joins TRBV6-2 or TRBV6-3 and TRBJ2-7; no DNA is available, so the TRBD1 call from TCRdb remains unchecked. CDR1 and CDR2 (germline): MNHEY, SVGEGT. The CDR3 contains 14 residues. The CDR3 sequence: CASSYSSEGAEQYF.

The chain combines TRBV29-1 with TRBJ1-2; TCRdb returns TRBD1, unconfirmable since there is no DNA. The CDR3 is made up of 13 amino acids. The germline V gene encodes CDR1 SQVTM and CDR2 ANQGSEA. The CDR3 region is CSVVGQGNYGYTF.

The V call is TRBV6-1, the J call TRBJ2-5; TCRdb's assignment of TRBD1 cannot be checked, as there is no DNA. The germline V gene has CDR1 MNHNS and CDR2 SASEGT. CDR3 length: 15 residues. CDR3 residues: CASSGTAWTKETQYF.

The chain uses TRBV28 and TRBJ1-1; lacking DNA, the TRBD1 call made by TCRdb goes unchecked. Per the germline V gene, CDR1 is MDHEN and CDR2 is SYDVKM. The CDR3 has 13 residues. CDR3 loop: CASSSPANTEAFF.

The gene calls are TRBV11-2 and TRBJ2-1; the D gene TCRdb calls, TRBD2, cannot be checked with no DNA. This CDR3 has 18 residues. Germline V lookup: CDR1 SGHAT, CDR2 FQNNGV. CDR3 protein: CASSLITGRRNINNEQFF.

V and J are TRBV10-3 and TRBJ2-3. CDR3 length: 16 residues. CDR1 is ENHRY, CDR2 SYGVKD, per germline. The CDR3 is CAISFRTSTSTDTQYF.

The chain uses TRBV4-1 and TRBJ1-1. Germline V gene data show CDR1 as MGHRA and CDR2 as YSYEKL. This CDR3 is 18 amino acids long. This CDR3 reads CASSQDPGQTLLNTEAFF.

The chain has TRBV28 and TRBJ2-1. CDR3 length equals 12 residues. Germline V gene lookup returns CDR1 MDHEN and CDR2 SYDVKM. The CDR3 is CASRSWINEQFF.

The chain is built from TRBV15 and TRBJ2-4; TCRdb lists TRBD2, though no DNA is available to test this call. The CDR3 extends over 14 amino acids. CDR1 is LNHNV and CDR2 is YYDKDF in the germline V gene (reference sequence). CDR3 sequence: CATSRAGLKNIQYF.

This chain connects TRBV29-1 to TRBJ2-7; TCRdb's assignment of TRBD2 cannot be checked, as there is no DNA. The CDR3 has 14 residues. CDR1 and CDR2 (germline): SQVTM, ANQGSEA. The chain's CDR3 is CSVGPRLALYEQYF.

This rearrangement joins TRBV19 to TRBJ2-3; TCRdb's D call of TRBD2 is untestable without DNA. The CDR3 contains 15 residues. Germline-derived CDR1 and CDR2 are LNHDA and SQIVND (reference sequence). CDR3 protein: CASSTGGLFTDTQYF.

V gene TRBV15 combines with J gene TRBJ1-4. The length of the CDR3 is 17 residues. Germline CDR1 and CDR2: LNHNV and YYDKDF (reference sequence). This CDR3 reads CATSRRMGRATNEKLFF.